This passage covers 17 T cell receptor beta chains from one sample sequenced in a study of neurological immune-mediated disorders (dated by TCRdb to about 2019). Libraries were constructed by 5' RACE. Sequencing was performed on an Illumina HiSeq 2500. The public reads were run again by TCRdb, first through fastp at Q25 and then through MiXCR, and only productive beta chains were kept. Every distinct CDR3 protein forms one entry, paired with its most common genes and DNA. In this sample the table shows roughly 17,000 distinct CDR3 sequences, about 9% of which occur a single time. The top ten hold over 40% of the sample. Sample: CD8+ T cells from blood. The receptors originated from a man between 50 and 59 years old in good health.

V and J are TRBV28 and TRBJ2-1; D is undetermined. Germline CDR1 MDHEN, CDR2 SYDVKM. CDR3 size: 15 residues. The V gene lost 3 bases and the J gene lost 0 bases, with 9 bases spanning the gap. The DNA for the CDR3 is TGTGCCAGCAGTTTCCCGGACGGCTCCTACAATGAGCAGTTCTTC. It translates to CASSFPDGSYNEQFF.

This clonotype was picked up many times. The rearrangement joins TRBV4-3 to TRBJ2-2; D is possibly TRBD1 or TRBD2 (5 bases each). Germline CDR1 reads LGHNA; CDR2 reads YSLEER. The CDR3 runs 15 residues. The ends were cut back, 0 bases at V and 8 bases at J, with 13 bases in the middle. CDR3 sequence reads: CASSQEGVGLGELFF. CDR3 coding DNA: TGCGCCAGCAGCCAAGAGGGGGTAGGGTTAGGGGAGCTGTTTTTT.

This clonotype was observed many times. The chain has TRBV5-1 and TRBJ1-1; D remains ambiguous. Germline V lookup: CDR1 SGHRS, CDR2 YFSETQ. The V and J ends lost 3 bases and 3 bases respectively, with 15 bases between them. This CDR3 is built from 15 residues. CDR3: CASSSRVLGYTEAFF. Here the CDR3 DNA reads TGCGCCAGCAGCTCGAGGGTACTGGGGTACACTGAAGCTTTCTTT.

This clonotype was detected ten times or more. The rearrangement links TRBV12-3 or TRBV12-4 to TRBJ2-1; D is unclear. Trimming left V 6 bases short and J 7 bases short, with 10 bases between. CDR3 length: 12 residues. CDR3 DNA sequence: TGTGCCAGCAGACCCCGTTTGAATGAGCAGTTCTTC. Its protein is CASRPRLNEQFF.

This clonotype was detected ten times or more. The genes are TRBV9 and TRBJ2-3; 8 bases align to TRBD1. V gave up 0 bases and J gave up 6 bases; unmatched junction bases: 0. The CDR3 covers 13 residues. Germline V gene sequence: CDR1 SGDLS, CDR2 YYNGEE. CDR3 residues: CASSVDRGDTQYF. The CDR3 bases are TGTGCCAGCAGCGTAGACAGGGGGGATACGCAGTATTTT.

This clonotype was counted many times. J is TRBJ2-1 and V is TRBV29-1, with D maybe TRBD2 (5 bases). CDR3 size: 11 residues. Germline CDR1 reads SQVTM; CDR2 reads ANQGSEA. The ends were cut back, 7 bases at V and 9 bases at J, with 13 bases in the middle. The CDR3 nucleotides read TGCAGCGAAAAAGCGGTGGGTGAGCAGTTCTTC. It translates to CSEKAVGEQFF.

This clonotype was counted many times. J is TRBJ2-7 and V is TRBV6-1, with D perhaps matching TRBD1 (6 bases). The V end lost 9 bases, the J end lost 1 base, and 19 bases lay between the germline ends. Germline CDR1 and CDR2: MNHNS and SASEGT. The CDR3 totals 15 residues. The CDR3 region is CASPSTGSGSYEQYF. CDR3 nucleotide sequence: TGTGCCAGTCCGTCGACAGGTTCCGGATCCTACGAGCAGTACTTC.

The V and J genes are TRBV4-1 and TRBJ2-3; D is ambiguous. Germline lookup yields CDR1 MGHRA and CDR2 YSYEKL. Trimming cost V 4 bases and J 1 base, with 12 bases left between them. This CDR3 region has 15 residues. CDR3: CASSPIRSGTDTQYF. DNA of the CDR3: TGCGCCAGCAGCCCAATCAGAAGCGGCACAGATACGCAGTATTTT.

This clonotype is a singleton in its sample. CDR3 sequence: CASSEGGDRQYF. DNA of the CDR3: TGTGCCAGCAGTGAAGGCGGGGACCGGCAGTACTTC. This chain joins TRBV6-1 and TRBJ2-7; D possibly corresponds to TRBD2 (6 bases). Germline values: CDR1 MNHNS, CDR2 SASEGT. CDR3 length: 12 amino acids. Between the trimmed V and J ends, which lost 1 base and 9 bases, there was a span of 10 bases.

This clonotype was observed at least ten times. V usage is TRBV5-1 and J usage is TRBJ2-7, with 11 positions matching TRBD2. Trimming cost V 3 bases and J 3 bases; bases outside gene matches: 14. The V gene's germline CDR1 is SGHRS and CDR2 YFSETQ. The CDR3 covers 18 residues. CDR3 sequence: CASSYGTSGVRYNYEQYF. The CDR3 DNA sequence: TGCGCCAGCAGCTATGGGACTAGCGGAGTCAGGTACAACTACGAGCAGTACTTC.

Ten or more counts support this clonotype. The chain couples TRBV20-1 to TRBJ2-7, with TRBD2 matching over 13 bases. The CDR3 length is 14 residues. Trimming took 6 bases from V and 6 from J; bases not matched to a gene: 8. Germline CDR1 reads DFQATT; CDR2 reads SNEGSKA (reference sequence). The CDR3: CSADPGLAGFEQYF. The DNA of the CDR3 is TGCAGTGCCGATCCGGGACTAGCGGGATTCGAGCAGTACTTC.

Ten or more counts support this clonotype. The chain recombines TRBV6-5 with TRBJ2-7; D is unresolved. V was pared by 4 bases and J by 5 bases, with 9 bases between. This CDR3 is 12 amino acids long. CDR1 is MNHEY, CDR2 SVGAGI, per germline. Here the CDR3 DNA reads TGTGCCAGCAGTTCCGCCCGAAACGAGCAGTACTTC. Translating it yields CASSSARNEQYF.

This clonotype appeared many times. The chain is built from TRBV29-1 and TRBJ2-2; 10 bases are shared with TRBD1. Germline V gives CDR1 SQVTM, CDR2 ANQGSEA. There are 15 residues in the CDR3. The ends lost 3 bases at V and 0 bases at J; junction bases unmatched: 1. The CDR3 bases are TGCAGCGTTGACGGACAGGGGGCGAACACCGGGGAGCTGTTTTTT. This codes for CSVDGQGANTGELFF.

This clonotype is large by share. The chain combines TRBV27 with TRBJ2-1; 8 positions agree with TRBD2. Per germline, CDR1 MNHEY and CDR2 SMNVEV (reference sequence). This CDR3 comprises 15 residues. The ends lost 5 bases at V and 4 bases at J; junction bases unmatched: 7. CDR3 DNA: TGTGCCAGCAGTGTCACTAGCGGAGCTTACAATGAGCAGTTCTTC. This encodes CASSVTSGAYNEQFF.

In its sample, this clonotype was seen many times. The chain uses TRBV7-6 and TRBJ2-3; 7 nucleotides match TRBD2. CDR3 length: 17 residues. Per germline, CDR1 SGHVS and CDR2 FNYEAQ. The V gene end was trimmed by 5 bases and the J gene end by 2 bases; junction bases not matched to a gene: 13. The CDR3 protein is CASSLLGGGDSTDTQYF. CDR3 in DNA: TGTGCCAGCAGCCTCCTAGGCGGGGGTGACTCCACAGATACGCAGTATTTT.

CDR3 nucleotides: TGCGCCAGCAGCTGGGGCACTGAAGCTTTCTTT. Encoded protein: CASSWGTEAFF. V usage is TRBV4-1 and J usage is TRBJ1-1; no firm D call. Germline CDR1 and CDR2: MGHRA and YSYEKL. V shed 5 bases and J shed 4 bases, with 5 bases lying between them. CDR3 length equals 11 residues.

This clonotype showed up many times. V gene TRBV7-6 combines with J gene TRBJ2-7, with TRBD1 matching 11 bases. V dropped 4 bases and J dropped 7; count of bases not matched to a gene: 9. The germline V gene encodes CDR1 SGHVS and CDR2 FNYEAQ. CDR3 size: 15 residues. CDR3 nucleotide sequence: TGTGCCAGCAGCTCCTGGGGACAGGGGGTGGGTGAGCAGTACTTC. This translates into CASSSWGQGVGEQYF.